This TCR beta chain was obtained from a study of cytomegalovirus exposure and HLA in healthy donors. Study-wide results and caveats: In a later analysis, an Asian-associated ancestry cluster reportedly showed fewer N-insertions than the approximately 620-donor mean. Despite most TCR sequences being rare, some public TCRs occurred in many donors.

In the case of this clone: Its specificity is unknown.

In the PCR, 60 Vbeta and 13 Jbeta primers were used. Using immunoSEQ multiplex PCR, the repertoire was profiled, and TCRdb retains in-frame clones only, with some absent. The table has about 120,000 clones, about 83% seen once. Material for sequencing was PBMCs. This sequence was found in a woman between 40 and 50 years old in good health and CMV-seropositive.

The CDR3 reads CASSGLRGGDRELFF. For the CDR3, the DNA is TGTGCCAGCAGCGGTCTCAGGGGAGGGGACCGGGAGCTGTTTTTT. The V call is TRBV5-4, the J call TRBJ2-2, with D possibly TRBD2 on 7 matching bases. The length of the CDR3 is 15 residues. V lost 4 bases to trimming and J lost 9 bases, with 19 bases between them. CDR1 and CDR2 (germline): SGHNT, YYREEE (reference sequence).